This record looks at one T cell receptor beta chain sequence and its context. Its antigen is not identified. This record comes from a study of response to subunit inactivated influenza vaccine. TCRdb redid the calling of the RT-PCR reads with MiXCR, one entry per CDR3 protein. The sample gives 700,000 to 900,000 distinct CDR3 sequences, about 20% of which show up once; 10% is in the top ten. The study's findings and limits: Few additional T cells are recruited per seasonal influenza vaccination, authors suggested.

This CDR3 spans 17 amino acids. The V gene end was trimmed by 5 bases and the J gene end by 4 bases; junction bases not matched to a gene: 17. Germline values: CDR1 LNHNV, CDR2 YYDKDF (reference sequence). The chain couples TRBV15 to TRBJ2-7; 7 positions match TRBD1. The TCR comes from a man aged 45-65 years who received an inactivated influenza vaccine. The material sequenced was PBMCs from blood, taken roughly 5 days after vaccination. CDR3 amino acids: CATSLERLVGGSYEQYF. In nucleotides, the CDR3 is TGTGCCACCAGCCTCGAACGTCTGGTAGGGGGCAGTTACGAGCAGTACTTC.